This T cell receptor beta chain appears in the sequencing data of a study of T cells in women clearing cervical HPV infection. The CDR3 sequence is 14 residues long. CDR1 SGHRS and CDR2 YFSETQ come from the germline V gene. Germline trimming cut 0 bases from V and 4 bases from J; bases unmatched to any gene: 2. Sequenced by immunoSEQ multiplex PCR; TCRdb stores in-frame clones only, minus some. The sample holds approximately 17,000 clones. Findings and limits, study-wide: CIN3+ cases had significantly higher TCR repertoire richness than controls, but evenness did not differ. TRBV6-7 relative abundance averaged around 0.11% in cases and approximately 0.15% in controls.

Points on this clone: The antigen is not known. The DNA ends 3 residues before the CDR3 does, and the rest of the CDR3 is filled in from the germline J gene.

The origin of this receptor is a woman between 18 and 75 years old with a cervical HPV16 infection that either progressed to CIN3+ or cleared (not recorded which). This chain joins TRBV5-1 and TRBJ1-2; TRBD1 agrees at 8 bases. Sequenced material: blood buffy coat. The DNA read from the CDR3 is TGCGCCAGCAGCTTGGCCCAGGGGGCCTATGGC. The encoded protein is CASSLAQGAYG. The whole CDR3 reads CASSLAQGAYGYTF.